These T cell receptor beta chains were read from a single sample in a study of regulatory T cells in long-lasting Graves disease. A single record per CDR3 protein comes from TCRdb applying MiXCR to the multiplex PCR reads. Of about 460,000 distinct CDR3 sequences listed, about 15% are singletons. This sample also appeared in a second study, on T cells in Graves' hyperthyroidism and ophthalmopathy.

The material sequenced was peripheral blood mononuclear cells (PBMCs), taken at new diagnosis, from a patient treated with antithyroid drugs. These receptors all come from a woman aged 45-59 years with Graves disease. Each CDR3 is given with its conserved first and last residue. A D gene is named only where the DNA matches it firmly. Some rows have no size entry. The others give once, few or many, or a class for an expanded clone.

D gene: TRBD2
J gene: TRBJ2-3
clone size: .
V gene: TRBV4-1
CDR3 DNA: TGCGCCAGCAGCCTCCGGACTAGCGACGCAGATACGCAGTATTTT
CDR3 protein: CASSLRTSDADTQYF

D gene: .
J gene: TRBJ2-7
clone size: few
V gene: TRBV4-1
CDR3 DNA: TGCGCCAGCAGCCAAGCTACGAGGACGGAAGCCTACGAGCAGTACTTC
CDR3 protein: CASSQATRTEAYEQYF

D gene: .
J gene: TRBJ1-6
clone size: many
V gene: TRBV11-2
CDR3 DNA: TGTGCCAGCAGCCCGCAGGGGAGCTCCTATAATTCACCCCTCCACTTT
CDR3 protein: CASSPQGSSYNSPLHF

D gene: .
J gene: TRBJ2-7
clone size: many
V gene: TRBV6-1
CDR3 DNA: TGTGCCAGCAAAGAGGGACTGAGCTCCTACGAGCAGTACTTC
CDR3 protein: CASKEGLSSYEQYF

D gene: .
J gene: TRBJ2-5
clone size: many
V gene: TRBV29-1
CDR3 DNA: TGCAGCGTTGAAGCGGGTGGGAGCTGGGGGACCCAGTACTTC
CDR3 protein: CSVEAGGSWGTQYF

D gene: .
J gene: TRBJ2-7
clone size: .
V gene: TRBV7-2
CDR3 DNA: TGTGCCAGCAGCTTAGAAGTCGGATACGAGCAGTACTTC
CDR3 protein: CASSLEVGYEQYF

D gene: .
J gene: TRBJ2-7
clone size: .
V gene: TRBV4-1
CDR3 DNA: TGCGCCAGCAGCCAAGGGACTATGGAGGCGTACGAGCAGTACTTC
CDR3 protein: CASSQGTMEAYEQYF

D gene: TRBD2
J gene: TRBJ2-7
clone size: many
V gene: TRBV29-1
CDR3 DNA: TGCAGCGTTGTTAGCGGGAATTCCTACGAGCAGTACTTC
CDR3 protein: CSVVSGNSYEQYF

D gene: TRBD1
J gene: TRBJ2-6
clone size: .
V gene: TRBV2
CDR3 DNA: TGTGCCAGCAGTTACCGACAGGGGGGCTCCGGGGCCAACGTCCTGACTTTC
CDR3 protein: CASSYRQGGSGANVLTF

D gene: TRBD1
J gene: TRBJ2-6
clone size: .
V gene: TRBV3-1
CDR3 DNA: TGTGCCAGCAGCCCCGAGCCGGGACAGGGGGCGTTAGGGGCCAACGTCCTGACTTTC
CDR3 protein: CASSPEPGQGALGANVLTF

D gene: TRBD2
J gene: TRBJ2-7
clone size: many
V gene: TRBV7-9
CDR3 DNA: TGTGCCAGCAGCTCCGACGGACTAGCGGTATACGAGCAGTACTTC
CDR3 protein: CASSSDGLAVYEQYF

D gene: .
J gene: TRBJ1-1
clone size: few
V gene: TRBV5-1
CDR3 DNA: TGCGCCGGGGGCAAGTCGAACACTGAAGCTTTCTTT
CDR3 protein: CAGGKSNTEAFF

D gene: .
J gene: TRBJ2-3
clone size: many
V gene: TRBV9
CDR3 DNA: TGTGCCAGCAGCTTCAGGCGATACACAGATACGCAGTATTTT
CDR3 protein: CASSFRRYTDTQYF

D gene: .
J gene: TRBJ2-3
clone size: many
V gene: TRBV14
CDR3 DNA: TGTGCCAGCAGCCAAGTCGGCACAGATACGCAGTATTTT
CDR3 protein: CASSQVGTDTQYF

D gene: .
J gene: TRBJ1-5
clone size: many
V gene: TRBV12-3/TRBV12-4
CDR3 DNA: TGTGCCAGCAGTACAGGGACGCATCAGCCCCAGCATTTT
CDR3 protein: CASSTGTHQPQHF

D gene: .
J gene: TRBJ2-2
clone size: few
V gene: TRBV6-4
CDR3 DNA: TGTGCCAGCAGTGACTCGAGCAGGGGGGATACCGGGGAGCTGTTTTTT
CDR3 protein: CASSDSSRGDTGELFF

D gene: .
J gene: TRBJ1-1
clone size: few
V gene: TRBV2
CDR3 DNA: TGTGCCAGCGGTGGGGGGGGGGCGGTCACTGAAGCTTTCTTT
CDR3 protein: CASGGGGAVTEAFF

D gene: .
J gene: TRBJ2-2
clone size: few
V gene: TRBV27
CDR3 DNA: TGTGCCAGCAGTTTTGTCGGAACCGGGGAGCTGTTTTTT
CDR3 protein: CASSFVGTGELFF

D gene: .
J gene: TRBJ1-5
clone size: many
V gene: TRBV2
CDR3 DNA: TGTGCCAGCAGTGACATGGGGGGGGGGCAGCCCCAGCATTTT
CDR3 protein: CASSDMGGGQPQHF

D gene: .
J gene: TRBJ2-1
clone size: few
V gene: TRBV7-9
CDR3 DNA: TGTGCCAGCAGCTTATTAGCGCGCAATGAGCAGTTCTTC
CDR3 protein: CASSLLARNEQFF

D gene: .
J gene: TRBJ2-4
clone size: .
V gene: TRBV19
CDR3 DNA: TGTGCCAGCTCCCACGGGAAGAAAAACATTCAGTACTTC
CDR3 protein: CASSHGKKNIQYF

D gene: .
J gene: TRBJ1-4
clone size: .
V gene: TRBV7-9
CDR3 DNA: TGTGCCAGCAGCCCGGGCGGCCCGTTCGGGGGGGAACTGTTTTTT
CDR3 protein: CASSPGGPFGGELFF

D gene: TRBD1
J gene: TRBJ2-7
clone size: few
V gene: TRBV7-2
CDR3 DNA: TGTGCCAGCAGCTCTCGGACAGGGGGCTCCTACGAGCAGTACTTC
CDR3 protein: CASSSRTGGSYEQYF

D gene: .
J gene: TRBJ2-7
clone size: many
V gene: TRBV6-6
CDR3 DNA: TGTGCCAGCAGTTACTCGGGGTGGCGGGAAGACTCCTACGAGCAGTACTTC
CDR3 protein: CASSYSGWREDSYEQYF

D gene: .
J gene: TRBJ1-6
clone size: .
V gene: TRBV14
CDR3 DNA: TGTGCCAGCAGCCAAAGGATAAATTCACCCCTCCACTTT
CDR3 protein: CASSQRINSPLHF